The entry that follows covers one T cell receptor (beta chain) sequence. What antigen it recognizes has not been identified. Base qualities are missing; no much larger clone stands one base away. This specimen comes from a study of regulatory T cells in long-lasting Graves disease (dated by TCRdb to the early 2020s). In terms of the full investigation: Patients with newly diagnosed Graves' disease had been on antithyroid drugs for under 3 months. Persistent Graves' disease patients were compared with newly diagnosed Graves' disease patients by peripheral blood TCR sequencing and RNA sequencing. The study was registered as a clinical trial and conducted in China. A total of around 33 samples were covered by TCR sequencing, comprising some 13 persistent and 20 or so newly diagnosed Graves' disease patients. What the study reported, not specific to this receptor: The authors noted that the small sample size was a limitation that may lower accuracy. Lower TCR Shannon entropy and fewer highly expanded clones were observed in persistent Graves' disease patients than in newly diagnosed patients, which suggested clonal expansion. Persistent disease showed preferential use of TRBV28, TRBJ1-2 and TRBJ2-5, whereas newly diagnosed disease favored TRBV20-1 and TRBJ2-1. Only the TCR beta chain was sequenced and analyzed. A larger number of public clonotypes was shared among persistent patients (over 2,500) than among newly diagnosed patients (about 990). Only peripheral blood was studied, because thyroid tissue, the primary lesion, was inaccessible.

The germline V gene gives CDR1 as MDHEN and CDR2 as SYDVKM. From the cysteine through the phenylalanine, the CDR3 covers 15 amino acids. Here the CDR3 DNA is all that survives: 45 bases in frame from base 1. Trimming accounts for 2 bases at V and 3 bases at J, while the number of junction bases matched to no gene is 3. The library was made by multiplex PCR. Sequenced using an Illumina HiSeq 4000. To build TCR beta libraries, CDR3 regions were amplified by Arm-PCR using iRepertoire HTBI primers. Before sequencing, the PCR products went through gel purification. On the authors' methods: Across samples, roughly 60 TRBV and roughly 15 TRBJ segments were identified and used for gene usage analysis of CDR3 amino acid clonotypes. COPE and FqMerger were used to merge the filtered high-quality paired reads into contigs. BLAST was used to align contigs to IMGT TRBV, TRBD and TRBJ reference genes, and CDR3 was defined according to IMGT. Any clonotype with a frequency above 0.1% was classified as a highly expanded clone. Repertoire diversity was measured by Shannon entropy, and V-J evenness by the Gini coefficient. A clonotype was considered public if more than one individual shared it. In-frame beta chains were kept once TCRdb had trimmed the public reads at Q25 with fastp and called clones with MiXCR. Here each entry gathers all rows of one CDR3 protein and keeps the most common genes and DNA. The V and J calls come from TCRdb's annotation, not from the publication. This sample comprises about 420,000 distinct CDR3 sequences, over 15% of them detected only once. About 25% of the sample is in the top ten clones.

This sample's time point label indicates: newly diagnosed GD, antithyroid drugs for less than 3 months. For both TCR sequencing and RNA sequencing, RNA was extracted from PBMCs using TRIzol. Graves' disease was diagnosed according to American Thyroid Association guidelines. Recruitment of patients was carried out at an endocrinology department in Xi'an, China. From each patient, around 9 milliliters of peripheral blood was collected into an EDTA anticoagulant tube. Ficoll Paque Plus density gradient separation was used to isolate PBMCs, and no further T cell sorting was performed. An Agilent 2100 Bioanalyzer and agarose gel were used to check RNA quality, and a NanoDrop 2000 was used to measure RNA concentration. This same sample was also taken into another study, of T cells in Graves' hyperthyroidism and ophthalmopathy. The second study's authors report: Stable Graves' hyperthyroidism was defined as the absence of progression to ophthalmopathy over 18 months of follow-up. Hyperthyroidism patients were aged 18 to 65 years and newly diagnosed, with disease duration of less than 2 months. Exclusion was applied to patients with uncontrolled infections, other autoimmune diseases, pregnancy or lactation. Diagnoses relied on clinical symptoms, serum thyroxine and TRAb, thyroid ultrasound and orbital computed tomography. The first round of RT-PCR for the TCR CDR3 was performed with the HTBI primer set and the Qiagen OneStep RT-PCR kit. Most expanded thyroid clonotypes (frequency above 0.001) were also found in blood, which suggests that blood repertoires may mirror thyroid immune responses. Ophthalmopathy was separated from stable hyperthyroidism by a 13 V-J signature model, with around 90% sensitivity and around 81% specificity obtained in cross-validation and 80%/75% obtained in testing. In validation, progression to ophthalmopathy was predicted by the model with roughly 69% sensitivity and roughly 76% specificity, a median of about 6 months before onset. To identify TCR V-J signatures that set the groups apart, the researchers used a discovery cohort of about a hundred patients, made up of some 41 with Graves' ophthalmopathy and some 60 with stable Graves' hyperthyroidism. An independent validation cohort of around 19 hyperthyroidism patients and 17 patients who later progressed to ophthalmopathy tested prospective prediction of ophthalmopathy. For training and testing, the 80 to 100 patients in the discovery cohort were randomly divided in a 7:3 ratio. In addition, the study compared T-cell repertoires in thyroid tissue and in blood from roughly 6 Graves' hyperthyroidism patients. After blood sampling, hyperthyroidism patients were treated with methimazole at a starting dose of 30 mg daily, and ophthalmopathy patients were treated with high-dose intravenous methylprednisolone. A second multiplex PCR round built the libraries, followed by size selection and purification. Sequencing of the libraries was done on an Illumina HiSeq2000 using paired-end 100 bp reads. SOAPnuke was used to process the raw data, with reads discarded if the reads contained adapters or uncalled bases, had a mean Phred below 15, or lacked an exact constant-primer or identifier match. High-quality paired reads were merged with COPE v1.2.5, and unique nucleotide sequences were defined as clonotypes. MiTCR v1.1 was used to align the clonotypes against IMGT TRBV, TRBD and TRBJ reference segments. The analysis was restricted to V-J combinations with a frequency above 0.0001, which together covered over 99% of the repertoires. A TCS score was defined as the ratio of F50 (clonal expansion) to E x V (chaos), with BLOSUM62-based TCRdist applied between CDR3 peptides within each V-J. Welch's t-statistics and random forest reduced around 510 V-J features to about 12, which were used in a naive Bayes classifier (R e1071). No statistical method was used to set the sample size in advance, and investigators knew the group allocation. According to the paper, TCR Vbeta CDR3 sequencing was carried out on 135 peripheral blood samples, which came from about 45 ophthalmopathy, 70 to 80 hyperthyroidism and roughly 17 progressor patients.

The specimen was peripheral blood mononuclear cells (PBMCs), collected at new diagnosis, from a patient treated with antithyroid drugs. This clonotype was sampled from a woman in her late teens or twenties with Graves disease. Donor details come from another sample of the same person, matched by shared clones. In this chain, TRBV28 is recombined with TRBJ1-4; TRBD1 aligns with 7 central bases. The DNA sequence is as follows: TGTGCCAGCAGTTTAAAGGGGGCTTCTAATGAAAAACTGTTTTTT. The translation is CASSLKGASNEKLFF.